Listed below are T cell receptor beta chains from one sample, sequenced in a study of PD-L1 blockade in urothelial cancer. TCRdb keeps only in-frame clones here, not all; method: immunoSEQ multiplex PCR. The sample holds around 100,000 clones, around 85% seen once. The specimen comprised PBMCs, sampled around atezolizumab (anti-PD-L1) treatment. Every receptor here comes from a man in his fifties or sixties with urothelial cancer. Each CDR3 is given with its conserved first and last residue. The D gene is left open where the match is weak. Size values are once, few and many counts, or a class for expanded clones, and some rows have none.

D	V	size	J	CDR3	DNA
TRBD2	TRBV18	NA	TRBJ2-7	CASFRGLAGGHFIYEQYF	TGTGCCAGCTTTCGTGGACTAGCGGGAGGGCATTTCATCTACGAGCAGTACTTC
NA	TRBV19	NA	TRBJ2-3	CASSTSRGSTDTQYF	TGTGCCAGTAGTACGAGCAGGGGTAGCACAGATACGCAGTATTTT
NA	TRBV27	NA	TRBJ1-6	CASSIGLYSPLHF	TGTGCCAGCAGTATTGGACTATATTCACCCCTCCACTTT
TRBD2	TRBV5-6	once	TRBJ2-3	CASSLTSGTDTQYF	TGTGCCAGCAGCCTGACTAGCGGCACAGATACGCAGTATTTT
NA	TRBV25-1	NA	TRBJ2-5	CASRQRETQYF	TGTGCCAGCAGGCAGCGGGAGACCCAGTACTTC
TRBD1	TRBV13	once	TRBJ2-7	CASSLNIQGVESYEQYF	TGTGCCAGCAGCTTAAATATTCAGGGGGTAGAATCCTACGAGCAGTACTTC
TRBD1	TRBV7-8	NA	TRBJ2-7	CASSPRQGRDEQYF	TGTGCCAGCAGCCCGAGACAGGGGCGAGACGAGCAGTACTTC
TRBD1	TRBV4-1	NA	TRBJ1-1	CASTPDRGTAEAFF	TGCGCCAGCACCCCGGACCGCGGGACAGCTGAAGCTTTCTTT
NA	TRBV19	NA	TRBJ1-1	CASSSGANTEAFF	TGTGCCAGTAGTTCAGGGGCAAACACTGAAGCTTTCTTT
TRBD2	TRBV11-1	NA	TRBJ2-7	CASSLARGSPYEQYF	TGTGCCAGCAGCTTAGCTCGCGGGAGCCCCTACGAGCAGTACTTC
TRBD1	TRBV9	NA	TRBJ2-7	CASSARDRGSRADYEQYF	TGTGCCAGCAGCGCTCGGGACAGGGGGTCGCGGGCCGACTACGAGCAGTACTTC
NA	TRBV6-6	NA	TRBJ2-1	CASSYSGGRNEQFF	TGTGCCAGCAGTTACTCGGGGGGGCGCAATGAGCAGTTCTTC
TRBD1	TRBV19	NA	TRBJ2-6	CASSLGQGSGANVLTF	TGTGCCAGTAGTTTGGGACAGGGCTCTGGGGCCAACGTCCTGACTTTC
TRBD2	TRBV7-8	NA	TRBJ2-7	CASSVRDYQGEQYF	TGTGCCAGCAGCGTCCGGGACTACCAAGGCGAGCAGTACTTC
TRBD1	TRBV18	NA	TRBJ1-4	CASSPTGTNEKLFF	TGTGCCAGCTCACCGACAGGGACTAATGAAAAACTGTTTTTT
NA	TRBV19	NA	TRBJ2-7	CASSELSGSSYEQYF	TGTGCCAGTAGCGAGCTGTCGGGGTCCTCCTACGAGCAGTACTTC
TRBD2	TRBV6-4	medium-sized	TRBJ2-7	CASSEGTSAEQYF	TGTGCCAGCAGTGAAGGGACTAGCGCCGAGCAGTACTTC
TRBD1	TRBV6-5	NA	TRBJ2-5	CASGQGGIETQYF	TGTGCCAGCGGACAGGGGGGGATAGAGACCCAGTACTTC
TRBD2	TRBV25-1	NA	TRBJ2-2	CASSERGGGYTGELFF	TGTGCCAGCAGTGAACGGGGGGGAGGTTATACCGGGGAGCTGTTTTTT
NA	TRBV2	NA	TRBJ2-3	CASSEGGSTDTQYF	TGTGCCAGCAGTGAAGGCGGCAGCACAGATACGCAGTATTTT
NA	TRBV2	NA	TRBJ1-4	CASTGLHPTNEKLFF	TGTGCCAGCACCGGACTCCACCCAACTAATGAAAAACTGTTTTTT
NA	TRBV28	NA	TRBJ2-7	CASSSVAATYEQYF	TGTGCCAGCAGTTCTGTAGCGGCTACCTACGAGCAGTACTTC
NA	TRBV2	NA	TRBJ1-2	CASTRQEPNYGYTF	TGTGCCAGCACGCGACAGGAACCTAACTATGGCTACACCTTC
NA	TRBV6-6	NA	TRBJ1-2	CASTGHFSSGYTF	TGTGCCAGCACCGGACATTTCAGTTCTGGCTACACCTTC
NA	TRBV6-1	NA	TRBJ1-2	CASMDRSLKNYGYTF	TGTGCCAGCATGGACAGAAGTCTTAAAAACTATGGCTACACCTTC
TRBD1	TRBV6-1	NA	TRBJ1-5	CASSRQGIFQPQHF	TGTGCCAGCAGTCGACAGGGGATATTTCAGCCCCAGCATTTT
NA	TRBV10-1	NA	TRBJ2-1	CASSAGTTSNNEQFF	TGCGCCAGCAGTGCCGGGACAACATCAAACAATGAGCAGTTCTTC
NA	TRBV7-9	NA	TRBJ2-3	CASSSGRTSTDTQYF	TGTGCCAGCAGCTCAGGCAGGACTTCCACAGATACGCAGTATTTT
NA	TRBV7-2	few	TRBJ2-5	CASSLNSGETQYF	TGTGCCAGCAGCCTAAACAGCGGAGAGACCCAGTACTTC
TRBD2	TRBV7-9	once	TRBJ2-7	CASSSLAGTTYEQYF	TGTGCCAGCAGCTCTCTAGCGGGGACCACCTACGAGCAGTACTTC
NA	TRBV10-3	NA	TRBJ1-2	CATMGGGNYGYTF	TGTGCCACCATGGGTGGGGGCAACTATGGCTACACCTTC
NA	TRBV27	NA	TRBJ2-1	CASSSLSSYNEQFF	TGTGCCAGCAGTTCCCTGAGCTCCTACAATGAGCAGTTCTTC
TRBD1	TRBV9	NA	TRBJ2-7	CASSPRTGVDEQYF	TGTGCCAGCAGCCCGCGGACAGGGGTCGACGAGCAGTACTTC
TRBD1	TRBV30	once	TRBJ2-1	CAWTGTVPYNEQFF	TGTGCCTGGACCGGGACAGTTCCCTACAATGAGCAGTTCTTC
NA	TRBV9	NA	TRBJ2-5	CASSPHEETQYF	TGTGCCAGCAGCCCCCATGAAGAGACCCAGTACTTC
TRBD2	TRBV2	NA	TRBJ2-7	CASTGLAGGGYEQYF	TGTGCCAGCACCGGACTAGCGGGAGGTGGCTACGAGCAGTACTTC
TRBD2	TRBV27	NA	TRBJ2-2	CASTPGPGLAGGGVTGELFF	TGTGCCAGCACCCCAGGACCGGGACTAGCGGGAGGGGGTGTCACCGGGGAGCTGTTTTTT
NA	TRBV7-3	NA	TRBJ2-1	CASSLTGGGFNEQFF	TGTGCCAGCAGCTTAACGGGTGGCGGGTTCAATGAGCAGTTCTTC
TRBD2	TRBV7-9	few	TRBJ2-7	CASSSSPSGSSYEQYF	TGTGCCAGCAGCTCATCCCCTAGCGGGAGTTCTTACGAGCAGTACTTC
TRBD1	TRBV28	NA	TRBJ1-6	CASRRYGQDNSPLHF	TGTGCCAGTAGGAGATACGGACAGGATAATTCACCCCTCCACTTT
NA	TRBV15	NA	TRBJ1-1	CATSSGGMNTEAFF	TGTGCCACCAGCAGCGGGGGGATGAACACTGAAGCTTTCTTT
NA	TRBV7-8	NA	TRBJ2-5	CASSPAHRQETQYF	TGTGCCAGCAGCCCGGCTCACAGGCAAGAGACCCAGTACTTC
NA	TRBV9	few	TRBJ1-1	CASSGTGTPNTEAFF	TGTGCCAGCAGCGGCACCGGGACACCGAACACTGAAGCTTTCTTT
TRBD2	TRBV7-9	NA	TRBJ2-7	CASSFSGRSREQYF	TGTGCCAGCAGCTTTAGCGGGAGGTCCCGCGAGCAGTACTTC
TRBD2	TRBV11-2	once	TRBJ2-5	CASSPRASGVLETQYF	TGTGCCAGCAGCCCCCGGGCTAGCGGGGTTCTAGAGACCCAGTACTTC
NA	TRBV30	NA	TRBJ2-7	CAWSVRWQGDMTTKYEQYF	TGTGCCTGGAGTGTACGTTGGCAGGGTGACATGACAACAAAGTACGAGCAGTACTTC
TRBD2	TRBV2	NA	TRBJ2-1	CASSRMTSGRAGEQFF	TGTGCCAGCAGTCGCATGACTAGCGGGAGAGCCGGTGAGCAGTTCTTC
TRBD2	TRBV7-3	once	TRBJ2-6	CASSLFLTGLAGAGANVLTF	TGTGCCAGCAGCTTATTCCTCACGGGACTAGCGGGAGCAGGGGCCAACGTCCTGACTTTC
NA	TRBV11-3	NA	TRBJ2-7	CASSLGNNYEQYF	TGTGCCAGCAGCTTAGGTAACAACTACGAGCAGTACTTC
TRBD2	TRBV19	NA	TRBJ2-1	CASSTGTSGTNEQFF	TGTGCCAGTAGTACGGGGACTAGCGGGACCAATGAGCAGTTCTTC
TRBD1	TRBV5-1	NA	TRBJ2-1	CASSTTGIYNEQFF	TGCGCCAGCAGCACGACAGGGATCTACAATGAGCAGTTCTTC
NA	TRBV28	NA	TRBJ2-5	CASSKGRVGGETQYF	TGTGCCAGCAGTAAGGGGCGGGTTGGGGGGGAGACCCAGTACTTC
TRBD2	TRBV11-1	NA	TRBJ2-1	CASSLKRASGRGNEQFF	TGTGCCAGCAGCTTAAAAAGGGCTAGCGGGAGGGGCAATGAGCAGTTCTTC
NA	TRBV18	few	TRBJ1-4	CASSLDSNEKLFF	TGTGCCAGCTCACTCGACAGTAATGAAAAACTGTTTTTT
NA	TRBV6-1	NA	TRBJ2-2	CASKSLATTGELFF	TGTGCCAGCAAAAGCCTAGCTACGACCGGGGAGCTGTTTTTT
NA	TRBV19	medium-sized	TRBJ1-2	CAMGPAGGYTF	TGTGCCATGGGGCCTGCTGGGGGCTACACCTTC
NA	TRBV10-3	once	TRBJ1-1	CAISENQNTEAFF	TGTGCCATCAGTGAGAATCAGAACACTGAAGCTTTCTTT
NA	TRBV11-2	few	TRBJ2-1	CASRGWGGYNEQFF	TGTGCCAGCAGGGGGTGGGGCGGATACAATGAGCAGTTCTTC
NA	TRBV7-9	NA	TRBJ1-1	CASSLARAEAFF	TGTGCCAGCAGCTTAGCGCGGGCTGAAGCTTTCTTT
TRBD2	TRBV11-3	NA	TRBJ2-1	CASSHRGSGSHNEQFF	TGTGCCAGCAGCCATAGAGGTAGCGGGAGTCACAATGAGCAGTTCTTC